This passage covers 20 T cell receptor beta chains from one sample sequenced in a study of T cells after yellow fever vaccination. TCRdb itself ran the 5' RACE reads through MiXCR, one entry per CDR3 protein. The sample has 600,000 to 750,000 distinct CDR3 sequences; 9% to 15% are singletons. The input for sequencing was PBMCs, taken on the day of the yellow fever booster vaccination. The receptors stem from a young man who received the YFV17D yellow fever vaccine.

This chain joins TRBV15 and TRBJ2-3, with D possibly matching TRBD1 (5 bases). The CDR3 length is 13 residues. Trimming took off 9 bases at V and 2 bases at J, with 12 bases between the two ends. Germline V gene lookup returns CDR1 LNHNV and CDR2 YYDKDF (reference sequence). CDR3 loop: CATGPFVTDTQYF. The DNA of the CDR3 is TGTGCCACGGGGCCCTTTGTCACAGATACGCAGTATTTT.

This clonotype has a handful of counts. This chain uses TRBV5-1 with TRBJ2-3; D might be TRBD1 (7 bases). Trimming took off 4 bases at V and 2 bases at J, with 17 bases between the two ends. The CDR3 sequence is 16 residues long. The germline CDR1 and CDR2 sequences are SGHRS and YFSETQ. CDR3 in amino acids: CASSRLEGGFTDTQYF. CDR3 DNA sequence: TGCGCCAGCAGCAGACTAGAAGGGGGCTTCACAGATACGCAGTATTTT.

The chain couples TRBV7-2 to TRBJ2-3; D is ambiguous. Germline V CDR1 and CDR2: SGHTA, FQGNSA. The CDR3 length is 15 residues. Trimming removed 3 bases from V and 2 bases from J, with 12 bases in between. The CDR3 DNA reads as TGTGCCAGCAGCTTTCGACTTGACCACACAGATACGCAGTATTTT. Its translation: CASSFRLDHTDTQYF.

This clonotype has only a few counts. The chain is built from TRBV6-2 or TRBV6-3 and TRBJ1-2; TRBD1 matches at 12 bases. The CDR3 is made up of 17 amino acids. Germline V CDR1 and CDR2: MNHEY, SVGEGT. J gave up 3 bases and V 2 bases, and 7 bases lay outside the gene matches. CDR3 coding DNA: TGTGCCAGCAGTTACCCGGGACAGGGGGCGCTTCACTATGGCTACACCTTC. Translating it yields CASSYPGQGALHYGYTF.

This clonotype appeared once. The rearrangement links TRBV7-2 to TRBJ2-5; the match to TRBD2 covers 10 bases. In germline, CDR1 is SGHTA, CDR2 FQGNSA. The ends lost 5 bases at V and 4 bases at J; junction bases unmatched: 7. The CDR3 spans 15 residues. The CDR3 reads CASSQTSGLLETQYF. CDR3 bases: TGTGCCAGCAGCCAGACTAGCGGGTTATTAGAGACCCAGTACTTC.

The rearrangement uses TRBV5-1 and TRBJ2-5, with a tentative D call TRBD2 (7 bases). Per germline, CDR1 SGHRS and CDR2 YFSETQ. This CDR3 region has 16 residues. V was shortened by 1 base and J by 2 bases, with 15 bases between the two germline ends. The CDR3 nucleotides read TGCGCCAGCAGCTTGTCGGCTAGGGGGGGTCAAGAGACCCAGTACTTC. Its translation: CASSLSARGGQETQYF.

The chain employs TRBV27 and TRBJ2-1; D remains unclear. Trimming shortened V by 6 bases and J by 8 bases, and 11 bases separated the two germline ends. This CDR3 has 12 amino acids. CDR1 MNHEY and CDR2 SMNVEV come from the germline V gene (reference sequence). The CDR3 region is CASSRILDEQFF. The CDR3 bases are TGTGCCAGCAGCCGTATTCTGGATGAGCAGTTCTTC.

The chain carries TRBV7-2 and TRBJ2-3, with a tentative D call TRBD2 (5 bases). This CDR3 is 13 amino acids long. CDR1 and CDR2 from the germline V gene are SGHTA and FQGNSA. Trimming left V 6 bases short and J 1 base short, with 8 bases between. This CDR3 is CASRYSGTDTQYF. Here the CDR3 DNA reads TGTGCCAGCAGGTATAGCGGCACAGATACGCAGTATTTT.

This chain links TRBV6-1 with TRBJ2-7; 11 bases are shared with TRBD2. The CDR3 has 15 amino acids. V lost 6 bases to trimming and J lost 5 bases; unmatched junction nucleotides: 9. Germline CDR1 MNHNS, CDR2 SASEGT. The CDR3, as DNA: TGTGCCAGCAGACATGAGGGACTAGCGGCCGACGAGCAGTACTTC. Encoded protein: CASRHEGLAADEQYF.

This clonotype was seen at least ten times. The chain is built from TRBV5-1 and TRBJ2-2, with TRBD1 matching 9 bases. Germline V gives CDR1 SGHRS, CDR2 YFSETQ. The J segment lost 6 bases and the V segment lost 1 base, leaving 7 bases of the junction unmatched. The length of the CDR3 is 16 residues. CDR3 sequence (DNA): TGCGCCAGCAGCTTGATGGGACAGGGAACGGCCGGGGAGCTGTTTTTT. It is translated as CASSLMGQGTAGELFF.

This clonotype occurred many times. This rearrangement joins TRBV19 to TRBJ2-1; TRBD2 agrees at 9 bases. CDR3 length: 17 residues. After removal of 3 bases from V and 0 bases from J, the junction contained 6 bases not matched to a gene. The germline V gene has CDR1 LNHDA and CDR2 SQIVND (reference sequence). CDR3 protein: CASSILSGRHSYNEQFF. The CDR3 coding sequence is TGTGCCAGTAGTATCTTGAGCGGGAGGCACTCCTACAATGAGCAGTTCTTC.

In this sample, this clonotype turned up a few times. This chain links TRBV21-1 with TRBJ2-5; TRBD2 reflects the table's D call only, with no check against the DNA. TRBV21-1 represents a pseudogene. The CDR3 spans 17 residues. The CDR3 DNA is TGTGCCAGCAGCAAAGATGTGGGAGCGGAGACTCGGGAGACCCAGTACTTC. This sequence encodes CASSKDVGAETRETQYF.

The CDR3 spells CALCLWLAGATGFGEQYF. The CDR3 DNA is TGTGCCCTCTGTTTATGGCTAGCGGGGGCCACGGGCTTTGGGGAGCAGTACTTC. This chain joins TRBV3-1 and TRBJ2-7; 10 positions agree with TRBD2. From germline, CDR1 is LGHDT and CDR2 YNNKEL (reference sequence). The CDR3 is 18 residues long. The ends lost 11 bases at V and 7 bases at J; junction bases unmatched: 26.

This clonotype was observed a handful of times. The V call is TRBV7-9, the J call TRBJ2-5; D uncertain. The V and J ends lost 4 bases and 1 base respectively, with 10 bases between them. Germline CDR1 reads SEHNR; CDR2 reads FQNEAQ (reference sequence). The CDR3 has 14 residues. CDR3 in amino acids: CASSSRHFQETQYF. The CDR3 DNA follows: TGTGCCAGCAGCTCTCGACATTTCCAAGAGACCCAGTACTTC.

V is TRBV2 and J is TRBJ2-7; 12 positions match TRBD2. V lost 10 bases to trimming and J lost 1 base; unmatched junction nucleotides: 5. CDR1 SNHLY and CDR2 FYNNEI come from the germline V gene. The CDR3 runs to 14 residues. The CDR3 loop reads CATVLAGGSYEQYF. The CDR3 DNA follows: TGTGCCACCGTACTAGCGGGAGGATCCTACGAGCAGTACTTC.

This chain links TRBV20-1 with TRBJ2-5, with no clear D. Trimming cost V 1 base and J 1 base, with 4 bases left between them. The CDR3 spans 12 residues. Germline V gene data show CDR1 as DFQATT and CDR2 as SNEGSKA (reference sequence). CDR3 residues: CSARGPQETQYF. The CDR3 nucleotides read TGCAGTGCTAGAGGACCCCAAGAGACCCAGTACTTC.

This clonotype was detected ten times or more. The rearrangement links TRBV27 to TRBJ2-6; D might be TRBD2 (6 bases). This CDR3 is 16 amino acids long. Trimming removed 6 bases at V and 0 bases at J, with 12 bases between. Germline V CDR1 and CDR2: MNHEY, SMNVEV (reference sequence). Here the CDR3 reads CASRRDGNSGANVLTF. CDR3 bases: TGTGCCAGCAGGCGGGACGGGAACTCTGGGGCCAACGTCCTGACTTTC. The full variable domain, with the rest looked up from reference TRBV27 and TRBJ2-6, is EAQVTQNPRYLITVTGKKLTVTCSQNMNHEYMSWYRQDPGLGLRQIYYSMNVEVTDKGDVPEGYKVSRKEKRNFPLILESPSPNQTSLYFCASRRDGNSGANVLTFGAGSRLTVL.

The CDR3: CASSLAGLAGVRSYEQYF. The DNA for the CDR3 is TGTGCCAGCAGCTTAGCGGGACTAGCGGGAGTGCGGTCCTACGAGCAGTACTTC. This sequence joins TRBV7-8 and TRBJ2-7; 14 bases map to TRBD2. Germline V gene sequence: CDR1 SGHVS, CDR2 FQNEAQ. CDR3 size: 18 residues. Trimming cost V 0 bases and J 1 base; bases outside gene matches: 5.

The chain joins TRBV27 to TRBJ2-7; D is uncertain. Trimming pared 5 bases from V and 7 bases from J, leaving 15 bases between. The CDR3 contains 13 residues. The germline gives CDR1 MNHEY, CDR2 SMNVEV (reference sequence). The CDR3 coding sequence is TGTGCCAGCAGTCGCCTCGCGGTTGGGGAGCAGTACTTC. Its protein product is CASSRLAVGEQYF.

This clonotype was detected a few times. As DNA, the CDR3 is TGTGCCAGCAGCCAGCCAGGGCGGGGGTACAATGAGCAGTTCTTC. It translates to CASSQPGRGYNEQFF. This chain joins TRBV5-4 and TRBJ2-1; 7 bases are shared with TRBD2. The germline V gene has CDR1 SGHNT and CDR2 YYREEE (reference sequence). V trimming: 4 bases; J trimming: 4 bases; junction bases outside the gene matches: 8. The CDR3 totals 15 residues.